A selection of T cell receptor beta chains follows, all from one sample in a study of T cell responses to AZD1222 COVID-19 vaccine. Assay used: immunoSEQ multiplex PCR; TCRdb lists only in-frame clones, some missing. The sample contains approximately 120,000 clones, roughly nine tenths of which appear only once. The specimen comprised peripheral blood, sampled on day 0 of AZD1222 vaccination. These receptors all stem from an adult in good health. The CDR3 runs from the conserved cysteine through the conserved F or W. Only some rows state a clone size, as once, few, many or a class for expanded clones.

cdr3_aa	j_call	v_call	clone_size
CASSLNPGPSYEQYF	TRBJ2-7	TRBV11-2	NA
CAISESPFTGPGDTDTQYF	TRBJ2-3	TRBV10-3	once
CASSAPGPLGYGYTF	TRBJ1-2	TRBV9	few
CASSQAYSRETQYF	TRBJ2-5	TRBV3-1/TRBV3-2	NA
CASSFARGGGTDTQYF	TRBJ2-3	TRBV5-1	NA
CASSGGQAHNEQFF	TRBJ2-1	TRBV5-4	NA
CATSRTGTGVNTEAFF	TRBJ1-1	TRBV15	NA
CASSTPAIGTNEKLFF	TRBJ1-4	TRBV4-1	NA
CASGPIGASAHYEQYF	TRBJ2-7	TRBV28	NA
CASSPSAGANEQFF	TRBJ2-1	TRBV5-1	NA
CASSVQQGPETQYF	TRBJ2-5	TRBV2	NA
CSVEKAAGTSREQYF	TRBJ2-7	TRBV29-1	once
CASSVESGRAQETQYF	TRBJ2-5	TRBV9	NA
CASRTGGDQPQHF	TRBJ1-5	TRBV6-5	NA